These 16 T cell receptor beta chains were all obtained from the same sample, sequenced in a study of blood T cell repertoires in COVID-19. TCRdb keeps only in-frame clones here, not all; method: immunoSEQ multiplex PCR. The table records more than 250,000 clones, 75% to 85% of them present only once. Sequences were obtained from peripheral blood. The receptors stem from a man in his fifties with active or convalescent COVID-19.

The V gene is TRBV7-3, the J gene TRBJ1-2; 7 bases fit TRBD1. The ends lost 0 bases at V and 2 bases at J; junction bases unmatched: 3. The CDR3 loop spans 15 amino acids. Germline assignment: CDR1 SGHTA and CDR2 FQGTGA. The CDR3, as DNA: TGTGCCAGCAGCTTAACGGCAGGGGGGAACTATGGCTACACCTTC. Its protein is CASSLTAGGNYGYTF.

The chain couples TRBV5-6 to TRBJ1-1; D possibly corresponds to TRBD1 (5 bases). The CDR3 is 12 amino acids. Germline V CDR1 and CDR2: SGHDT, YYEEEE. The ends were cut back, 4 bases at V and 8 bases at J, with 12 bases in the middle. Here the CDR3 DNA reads TGTGCCAGCAGCCCAACGGGGGGAGAAGCTTTCTTT. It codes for CASSPTGGEAFF.

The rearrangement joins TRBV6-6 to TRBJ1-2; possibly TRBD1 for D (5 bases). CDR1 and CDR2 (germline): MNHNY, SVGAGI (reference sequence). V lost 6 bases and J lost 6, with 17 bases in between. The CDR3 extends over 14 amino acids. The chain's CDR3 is CASRNRATEDGYTF. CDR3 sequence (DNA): TGTGCCAGCAGAAATCGAGCGACAGAAGATGGCTACACCTTC.

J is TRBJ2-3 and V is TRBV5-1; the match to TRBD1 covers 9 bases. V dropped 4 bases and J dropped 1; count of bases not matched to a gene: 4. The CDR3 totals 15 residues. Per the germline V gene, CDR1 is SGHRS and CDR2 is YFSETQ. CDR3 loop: CASSLRTGGTDTQYF. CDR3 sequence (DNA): TGCGCCAGCAGCCTAAGGACAGGGGGCACAGATACGCAGTATTTT.

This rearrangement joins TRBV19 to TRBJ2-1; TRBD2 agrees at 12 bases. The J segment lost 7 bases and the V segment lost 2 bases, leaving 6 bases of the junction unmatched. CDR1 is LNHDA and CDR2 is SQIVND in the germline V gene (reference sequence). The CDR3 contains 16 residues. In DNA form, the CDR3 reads TGTGCCAGTAGTATATTTAAGACTAGCGGGGGTAATGAGCAGTTCTTC. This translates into CASSIFKTSGGNEQFF.

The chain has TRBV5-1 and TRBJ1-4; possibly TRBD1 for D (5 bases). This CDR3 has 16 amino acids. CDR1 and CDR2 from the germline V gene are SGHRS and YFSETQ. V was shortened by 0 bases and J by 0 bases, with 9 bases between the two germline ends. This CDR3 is CASSLGQDTTNEKLFF. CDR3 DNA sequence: TGCGCCAGCAGCTTGGGTCAGGACACAACTAATGAAAAACTGTTTTTT.

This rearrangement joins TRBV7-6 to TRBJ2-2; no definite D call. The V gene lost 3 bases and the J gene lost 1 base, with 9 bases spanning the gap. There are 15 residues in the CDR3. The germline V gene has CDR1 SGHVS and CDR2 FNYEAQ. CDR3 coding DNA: TGTGCCAGCAGCTTGGTCTTAGAGAACACCGGGGAGCTGTTTTTT. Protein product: CASSLVLENTGELFF.

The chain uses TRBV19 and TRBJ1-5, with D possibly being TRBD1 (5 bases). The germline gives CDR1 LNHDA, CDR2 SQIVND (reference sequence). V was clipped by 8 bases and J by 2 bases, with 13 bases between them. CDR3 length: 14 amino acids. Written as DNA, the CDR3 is TGTGCCAGTGGGGCCCGGTCGGGCAATCAGCCCCAGCATTTT. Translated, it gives CASGARSGNQPQHF.

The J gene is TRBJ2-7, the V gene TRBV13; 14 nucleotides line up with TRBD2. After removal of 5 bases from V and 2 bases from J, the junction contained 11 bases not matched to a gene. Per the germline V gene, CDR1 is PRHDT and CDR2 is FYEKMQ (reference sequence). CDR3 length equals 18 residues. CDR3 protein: CASSPRTSGRTLAYEQYF. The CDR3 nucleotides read TGTGCCAGCAGCCCACGGACTAGCGGGAGGACCCTCGCCTACGAGCAGTACTTC.

CDR3 coding DNA: TGTGCCAGCAGCTTGGGGGGTGCTAGCGGGAGAACAGATACGCAGTATTTT. Residues: CASSLGGASGRTDTQYF. V gene TRBV5-4 combines with J gene TRBJ2-3; 10 positions match TRBD2. The length of the CDR3 is 17 residues. Germline CDR1 is SGHNT and CDR2 is YYREEE (reference sequence). V gave up 0 bases and J gave up 3 bases; unmatched junction bases: 7.

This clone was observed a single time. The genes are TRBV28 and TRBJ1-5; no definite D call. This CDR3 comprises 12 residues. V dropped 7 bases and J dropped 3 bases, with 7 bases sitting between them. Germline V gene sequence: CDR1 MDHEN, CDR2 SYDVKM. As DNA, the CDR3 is TGTGCCAGCACCCTTCTCAATCAGCCCCAGCATTTT. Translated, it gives CASTLLNQPQHF.

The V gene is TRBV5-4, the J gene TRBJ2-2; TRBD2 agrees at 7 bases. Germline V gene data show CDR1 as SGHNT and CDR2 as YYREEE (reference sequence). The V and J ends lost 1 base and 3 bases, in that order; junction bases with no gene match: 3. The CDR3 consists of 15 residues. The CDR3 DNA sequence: TGTGCCAGCAGCTTGAGGCTAGCGGACACCGGGGAGCTGTTTTTT. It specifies CASSLRLADTGELFF.

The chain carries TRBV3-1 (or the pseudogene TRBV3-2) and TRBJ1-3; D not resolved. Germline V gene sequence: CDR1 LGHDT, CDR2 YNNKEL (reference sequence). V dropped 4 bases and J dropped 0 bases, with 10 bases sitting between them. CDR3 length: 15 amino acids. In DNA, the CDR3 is TGTGCCAGCAGCCGAGACCCGAGCTCTGGAAACACCATATATTTT. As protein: CASSRDPSSGNTIYF.

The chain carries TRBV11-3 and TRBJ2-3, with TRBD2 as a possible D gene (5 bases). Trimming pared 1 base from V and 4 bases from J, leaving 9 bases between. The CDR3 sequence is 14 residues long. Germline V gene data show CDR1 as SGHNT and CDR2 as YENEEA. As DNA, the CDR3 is TGTGCCAGCAGCTTAGGGACTTTCGCAGATACGCAGTATTTT. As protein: CASSLGTFADTQYF.

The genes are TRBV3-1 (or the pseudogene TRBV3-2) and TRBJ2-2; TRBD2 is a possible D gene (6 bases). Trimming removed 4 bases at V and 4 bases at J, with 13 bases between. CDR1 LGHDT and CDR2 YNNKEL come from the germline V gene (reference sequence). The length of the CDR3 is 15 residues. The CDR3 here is CASSRSLATTGELFF. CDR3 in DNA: TGTGCCAGCAGCCGTTCACTAGCAACCACCGGGGAGCTGTTTTTT.

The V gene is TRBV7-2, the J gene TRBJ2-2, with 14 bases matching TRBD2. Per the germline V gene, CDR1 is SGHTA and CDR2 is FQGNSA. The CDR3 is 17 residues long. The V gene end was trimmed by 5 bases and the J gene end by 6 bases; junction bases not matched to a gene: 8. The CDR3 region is CASSPGTSGSSPGELFF. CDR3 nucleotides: TGTGCCAGCAGCCCCGGGACTAGCGGGAGCAGCCCCGGGGAGCTGTTTTTT.